The rows below give T cell receptor beta chains drawn from one sample of a study of siplizumab effects on memory and regulatory T cells. TCRdb's copy holds only in-frame clones and misses some; the assay was immunoSEQ multiplex PCR. Counted here are 110,000 or so clones, approximately 90% occurring once; the ten biggest clones make up 0.6% to 0.8%. Sequenced material: Tregs sorted from blood. The receptors were sampled from a human donor in good health. Both conserved end residues are part of each CDR3. Each record gives: D gene, clone size, J gene, V gene, CDR3 DNA, CDR3 protein. D genes are given only for firm matches. The size of a clone is reported for some rows only, either as once, few or many, or as a class for expanded clones.

>-|-|TRBJ1-1|TRBV7-9
TGTGCCAGCAGCCCGCAACCACAGGGTTGGCGCACTGAAGCTTTCTTT
CASSPQPQGWRTEAFF
>TRBD1|-|TRBJ2-1|TRBV7-9
TGTGCCAGCAGACTTACAGGGGGCGTGGGCAATGAGCAGTTCTTC
CASRLTGGVGNEQFF
>-|-|TRBJ2-3|TRBV10-3
TGTGCCATCGCTTGGGACTCGAGCACAGATACGCAGTATTTT
CAIAWDSSTDTQYF
>-|once|TRBJ2-2|TRBV7-9
TGTGCCAGCAGCTTGGGACTGCACACCGGGGAGCTGTTTTTT
CASSLGLHTGELFF
>-|once|TRBJ1-2|TRBV5-1
TGCGCCAGCAGCTTGGGACAGAACTATGGCTACACCTTC
CASSLGQNYGYTF
>-|once|TRBJ2-1|TRBV23-1
TGCGCCAGAAAACAGGTGATCAACAATGAGCAGTTCTTC
CARKQVINNEQFF
>TRBD1|-|TRBJ1-1|TRBV7-9
TGTGCCAGCAGCGAGAAACCGGGACAGGGAAGGGATACTGAAGCTTTCTTT
CASSEKPGQGRDTEAFF
>TRBD1|-|TRBJ1-1|TRBV5-1
TGCGCCAGCAGCTTGTGGACAGGGGAGTTCACTGAAGCTTTCTTT
CASSLWTGEFTEAFF
>TRBD2|-|TRBJ2-1|TRBV7-3
TGTGCCAGCAGCTCCTTGGGACTAGTGGGTGAGCAGTTCTTC
CASSSLGLVGEQFF
>-|-|TRBJ2-1|TRBV30
TGTGCCTGGAGCCGCCTCCGTCAATACAATGAGCAGTTCTTC
CAWSRLRQYNEQFF
>-|-|TRBJ1-2|TRBV29-1
TGCAGCGCCATTGGGGGGGGCGGAGGCTATGGCTACACCTTC
CSAIGGGGGYGYTF
>TRBD2|once|TRBJ2-1|TRBV11-2
TGTGCCAGCAGCTTCCCCGCGACTAGCGGGAGGGGGTCTTCATACGAGCAGTTCTTC
CASSFPATSGRGSSYEQFF
>-|-|TRBJ2-4|TRBV5-6
TGTGCCAGCAGCTCGACCAGGGGTTCGGTCCTTAACATTCAGTACTTC
CASSSTRGSVLNIQYF
>-|-|TRBJ2-2|TRBV19
TGTGCCAGTAGTATGCAGGGTCCAAGATGGAACACCGGGGAGCTGTTTTTT
CASSMQGPRWNTGELFF
>TRBD1|-|TRBJ1-2|TRBV9
TGTGCCAGCTACGGCAGGGGGTATGGCTACACCTTC
CASYGRGYGYTF
>TRBD1|-|TRBJ1-2|TRBV28
TGTGCCAGCAGACGGGACAGACGTAACTATGGCTACACCTTC
CASRRDRRNYGYTF
>TRBD2|-|TRBJ2-7|TRBV6-5
TGTGCCAGCAGGGAGGCACTAGCGAGCTCCTACGAGCAGTACTTC
CASREALASSYEQYF
>TRBD2|-|TRBJ2-1|TRBV15
TGTGCCACCAGCCGATTAGTACGGAGCGGGAGTTACAATGAGCAGTTCTTC
CATSRLVRSGSYNEQFF
>TRBD1|-|TRBJ1-1|TRBV11-2
TGTGCCAGCAGGTCCTCCGACAGGGTTGAAACTGAAGCTTTCTTT
CASRSSDRVETEAFF
>-|-|TRBJ1-1|TRBV7-9
TGTGCCAGCAGCATGACGGGGGGTGTATTATTGGGCACTGAAGCTTTCTTT
CASSMTGGVLLGTEAFF
>TRBD2|-|TRBJ2-3|TRBV7-8
TGTGCCAGCGGCGGTGGGTCTAGCGGACGCACAGATACGCAGTATTTT
CASGGGSSGRTDTQYF
>TRBD1|-|TRBJ1-5|TRBV2
TGTGCCAGCAGTGAAAGGGACAGGGGAAATCAGCCCCAGCATTTT
CASSERDRGNQPQHF
>-|-|TRBJ1-3|TRBV19
TGTGCCAGTGGTGCGGGCAGTTGGTTCTCTGGAAACACCATATATTTT
CASGAGSWFSGNTIYF
>-|-|TRBJ1-2|TRBV6-6
TGTGCCAGCAGTTCCGACAGCAATAACTATGGCTACACCTTC
CASSSDSNNYGYTF
>-|once|TRBJ1-1|TRBV12-5
TGTGCTAGTGGTTCCAGCTGGGGCACTGAAGCTTTCTTT
CASGSSWGTEAFF
>TRBD2|few|TRBJ2-1|TRBV5-5
TGTGCCAGCAGCTTTAGATCGGGGGGAAAATACAATGAGCAGTTCTTC
CASSFRSGGKYNEQFF
>-|-|TRBJ1-2|TRBV7-3
TGTGCCAGCAGCTTAACAGGATTTGGCGGCTACACCTTC
CASSLTGFGGYTF
>-|-|TRBJ1-1|TRBV6-1
TGTGCCAGCAGTGAAGCGGGGGGTAGGACTGAAGCTTTCTTT
CASSEAGGRTEAFF
>-|-|TRBJ2-7|TRBV6-1
TGTGCCAGCAGTGCCAGGGAGATCTACGAGCAGTACTTC
CASSAREIYEQYF
>TRBD1|-|TRBJ1-1|TRBV19
TGTGCCAGTAGTCTTTACAGGGGACTGAACACTGAAGCTTTCTTT
CASSLYRGLNTEAFF
>-|-|TRBJ2-7|TRBV27
TGTGCCAGCAGTTTTACGTTCTCCTACGAGCAGTACTTC
CASSFTFSYEQYF
>-|-|TRBJ1-1|TRBV10-3
TGTGCCATCAGTGAGGGAGACCAAGGGGTTTCGGTTCCTGAAGCTTTCTTT
CAISEGDQGVSVPEAFF
>-|-|TRBJ2-7|TRBV6-1
TGTGCCAGCAACCCCCAGGGGTTCTCCTACGAGCAGTACTTC
CASNPQGFSYEQYF
>-|-|TRBJ1-1|TRBV5-1
TGCGCCAGCAGCCGCCGACAGATGAACACTGAAGCTTTCTTT
CASSRRQMNTEAFF
>-|-|TRBJ1-1|TRBV6-1
TGTGCCAGCAGTGTGCCAGGGGCAGACACTGAAGCTTTCTTT
CASSVPGADTEAFF
>-|-|TRBJ1-1|TRBV19
TGTGCCAGTAGTATTACAGGGTCGAACACTGAAGCTTTCTTT
CASSITGSNTEAFF
>-|-|TRBJ2-3|TRBV10-3
TGTGCCATCAGTGAGAGGAGATCAGATACGCAGTATTTT
CAISERRSDTQYF
>TRBD1|-|TRBJ1-2|TRBV19
TGTGCCAGCGGTCCCGGACAGGGAAGAGGAGGCTACACCTTC
CASGPGQGRGGYTF
>-|-|TRBJ1-1|TRBV27
TGTGCCAGCAGTTTGGGCGGGCCCTTGAACACTGAAGCTTTCTTT
CASSLGGPLNTEAFF
>-|-|TRBJ1-5|TRBV5-1
TGCGCCAGCAGCTTGCAGGGAGTCGGCAATCAGCCCCAGCATTTT
CASSLQGVGNQPQHF
>-|-|TRBJ2-7|TRBV10-3
TGTGCCATCAGCCAGAGCTCCTACGAGCAGTACTTC
CAISQSSYEQYF
>TRBD1|-|TRBJ1-6|TRBV11-1
TGTGCCAGCAGCTTACAGCGTCCGGGACAGGGACACTCACCCCTCCACTTT
CASSLQRPGQGHSPLHF
>-|medium-sized|TRBJ1-2|TRBV5-6
TGTGCCAGCAGCTTGATTAGGGCTGTAACTAACTATGGCTACACCTTC
CASSLIRAVTNYGYTF
>-|-|TRBJ1-5|TRBV10-3
TGTGCCATCAGTGAGCAAGGAGAGTGGAATCAGCCCCAGCATTTT
CAISEQGEWNQPQHF
>TRBD1|-|TRBJ1-4|TRBV5-1
TGCGCCAGCAGCGTGAGGTCAGGGGGCTTTGGGCTGTTTTTT
CASSVRSGGFGLFF
>-|-|TRBJ1-2|TRBV5-6
TGTGCCAGCAGCTTCCTCCTGGATGGCTACACCTTC
CASSFLLDGYTF
>-|-|TRBJ2-1|TRBV7-8
TGTGCCAGCTCACTAGCAGGGGCAGAGCAGTTCTTC
CASSLAGAEQFF
>TRBD1|-|TRBJ1-2|TRBV7-7
TGTGCCAGCAGCTTAAACGGACAGGGTGGTAACTATGGCTACACCTTC
CASSLNGQGGNYGYTF
>TRBD1|-|TRBJ1-6|TRBV7-8
TGTGCCAGCAGGACAGGGGATAATTCACCCCTCCACTTT
CASRTGDNSPLHF
>-|-|TRBJ2-2|TRBV11-2
TGTGCCAGCAGCTTACGCACCGGGGAGCTGTTTTTT
CASSLRTGELFF
>-|-|TRBJ2-2|TRBV5-1
TGCGCCAACAGCTTCCCCGGGGGATCCGGGGAGCTGTTTTTT
CANSFPGGSGELFF
>-|once|TRBJ2-7|TRBV30
TGTGCCTGCCATAAAGACGTTTTTTGGGACGAGCAGTACTTC
CACHKDVFWDEQYF
>TRBD1|few|TRBJ1-5|TRBV2
TGTGCCAGCGGACAGGGCGAGGTGGGAGCCCAGCATTTT
CASGQGEVGAQHF
>-|-|TRBJ1-3|TRBV6-1
TGTGCCAGCAGTCCACGGCCTGGAAACACCATATATTTT
CASSPRPGNTIYF
>-|-|TRBJ2-5|TRBV9
TGTGCCAGCAGCGCAGCGAGCTTCCAAGAGACCCAGTACTTC
CASSAASFQETQYF
>-|-|TRBJ2-7|TRBV2
TGTGCCAGCAGTGAAGGGACACTCGTCTACGAGCAGTACTTC
CASSEGTLVYEQYF
>-|-|TRBJ1-1|TRBV9
TGTGCCAGCAGCTTAAGGGAGTACACTGAAGCTTTCTTT
CASSLREYTEAFF
>TRBD1|-|TRBJ2-7|TRBV11-3
TGTGCCAGCAGTCTCGGGGACAGTCGGCAGTACTTC
CASSLGDSRQYF
>-|-|TRBJ2-5|TRBV4-1
TGCGCCAGCAGCCCCTTTGGAGGGGACCCTCGAGAGACCCAGTACTTC
CASSPFGGDPRETQYF